This passage covers 21 T cell receptor beta chains from one sample sequenced in a study of response to subunit inactivated influenza vaccine. TCRdb passed the RT-PCR reads through MiXCR, listing each CDR3 protein once. The sample has hundreds of thousands of distinct CDR3 sequences, approximately 7.6% seen once. This specimen was PBMCs from blood, taken around 2 years after vaccination. The source is a man between 50 and 75 years old who received an inactivated influenza vaccine.

This clonotype turned up a few times. The genes are TRBV20-1 and TRBJ2-6; 10 bases are a match to TRBD1. The CDR3 totals 18 residues. V was pared by 5 bases and J by 2 bases, with 12 bases of the junction left unmatched. Germline CDR1 and CDR2: DFQATT and SNEGSKA (reference sequence). CDR3 nucleotide sequence: TGCAGTGCTGGGGGGCGGCGGACAGGGGGTACTGGGGCCAACGTCCTGACTTTC. Amino acids: CSAGGRRTGGTGANVLTF.

This clonotype was seen a few times. This chain connects TRBV28 to TRBJ1-6; perhaps TRBD1 as D (5 bases). CDR1 is MDHEN and CDR2 is SYDVKM in the germline V gene. The CDR3 covers 17 residues. Trimming cost V 1 base and J 13 bases, with 23 bases left between them. CDR3: CASSLFSGTAGTLPLHF. The CDR3 DNA sequence: TGTGCCAGCAGTTTATTTTCGGGCACGGCAGGGACCCTGCCCCTCCACTTT.

This clonotype has only a few counts. This chain connects TRBV24-1 to TRBJ2-3, with 9 bases identical to TRBD1. Germline loops: CDR1 KGHDR, CDR2 SFDVKD. Trimming removed 3 bases from V and 1 base from J; junction bases left unmatched: 4. The CDR3 consists of 16 residues. The CDR3 DNA sequence: TGTGCCACCAGTGATGCGAACAGGGGGCGCACAGATACGCAGTATTTT. Translation gives CATSDANRGRTDTQYF.

This clonotype was observed a few times. The gene calls are TRBV4-2 and TRBJ1-1; tentative D call: TRBD1 (6 bases). The V and J ends lost 1 base and 4 bases respectively, with 16 bases between them. The CDR3 is 16 amino acids. CDR1 is LGHNA, CDR2 YNFKEQ, per germline. CDR3 DNA: TGTGCCAGCAGCCAAGCCCAGGGGTCTATGGGCACTGAAGCTTTCTTT. Residues: CASSQAQGSMGTEAFF.

This chain joins TRBV10-3 and TRBJ2-7; no clear D gene. CDR1 and CDR2 from the germline V gene are ENHRY and SYGVKD. V lost 2 bases, J lost 2 bases, and 4 bases lay in between. The CDR3 totals 12 residues. The CDR3 nucleotides are TGTGCCATCAGTGAGACCGCCTACGAGCAGTACTTC. Protein sequence: CAISETAYEQYF.

This clonotype was counted at least ten times. The chain recombines TRBV6-2 or TRBV6-3 with TRBJ2-6, with D tentatively TRBD1 (6 bases). Trimming shortened V by 2 bases and J by 0 bases, and 14 bases separated the two germline ends. The CDR3 runs to 18 residues. The germline V gene has CDR1 MNHEY and CDR2 SVGEGT. For the CDR3, the DNA is TGTGCCAGCAGTTACCAGGGCAGGGGATCCTCTGGGGCCAACGTCCTGACTTTC. Protein sequence: CASSYQGRGSSGANVLTF.

The J gene is TRBJ2-7, the V gene TRBV6-5; 9 nucleotides align to TRBD1. The junction had 2 bases not matched to a gene; V was cut back by 0 bases and J by 2 bases. The CDR3 loop spans 15 amino acids. The germline V gene encodes CDR1 MNHEY and CDR2 SVGAGI. CDR3 coding DNA: TGTGCCAGCAGTTACTCCCACAGGGGGCCCTACGAGCAGTACTTC. This encodes CASSYSHRGPYEQYF.

The sample holds a few counts of this clonotype. J is TRBJ1-1 and V is TRBV6-5; no clear D gene. V was clipped by 0 bases and J by 2 bases, with 16 bases between them. The germline gives CDR1 MNHEY, CDR2 SVGAGI. This CDR3 is 17 amino acids long. CDR3: CASSYSSQKGRNTEAFF. CDR3 nucleotides: TGTGCCAGCAGTTACTCCAGCCAGAAAGGCCGTAACACTGAAGCTTTCTTT.

At least ten counts were recorded for this clonotype. The rearrangement uses TRBV15 and TRBJ2-3, with D perhaps matching TRBD1 (5 bases). The CDR3 extends over 13 amino acids. Trimming cost V 1 base and J 7 bases, with 9 bases left between them. Germline assignment: CDR1 LNHNV and CDR2 YYDKDF (reference sequence). The CDR3 spells CATSRATGNTQYF. CDR3 DNA sequence: TGTGCCACCAGCAGAGCTACAGGAAATACGCAGTATTTT. The full variable domain, in which reference TRBV15 and TRBJ2-3 provide the parts outside the CDR3, is DAMVIQNPRYQVTQFGKPVTLSCSQTLNHNVMYWYQQKSSQAPKLLFHYYDKDFNNEADTPDNFQSRRPNTSFCFLDIRSPGLGDTAMYLCATSRATGNTQYFGPGTRLTVL.

This clonotype occurred a few times. The V gene is TRBV2, the J gene TRBJ2-1; 7 nucleotides match TRBD1. In germline, CDR1 is SNHLY, CDR2 FYNNEI. The CDR3 runs 16 residues. The junction had 6 bases not matched to a gene; V was cut back by 4 bases and J by 0 bases. CDR3 sequence (DNA): TGTGCCAGCAGTGGGGACAGTGAGGGCTCCTACAATGAGCAGTTCTTC. Translating gives CASSGDSEGSYNEQFF.

This clonotype was recorded at least ten times. The J gene is TRBJ2-7, the V gene TRBV7-6, with 10 nucleotides matching TRBD2. This CDR3 is 14 amino acids long. Germline loops: CDR1 SGHVS, CDR2 FNYEAQ. The trim removed 7 bases at V and 2 bases at J, leaving 5 bases unmatched. The CDR3 DNA follows: TGTGCCAGCACCAAACTAGCGGGGCCCTACGAGCAGTACTTC. This sequence encodes CASTKLAGPYEQYF. Filled out from reference TRBV7-6 and TRBJ2-7, the complete variable domain reads GAGVSQSPRYKVTKRGQDVALRCDPISGHVSLYWYRQALGQGPEFLTYFNYEAQQDKSGLPNDRFSAERPEGSISTLTIQRTEQRDSAMYRCASTKLAGPYEQYFGPGTRLTVT.

This clonotype showed up many times. This chain links TRBV7-2 with TRBJ2-7, with 8 nucleotides matching TRBD2. Germline V gene lookup returns CDR1 SGHTA and CDR2 FQGNSA. Losses at the gene ends were 1 base for V and 5 bases for J; bases not matched to a gene: 7. This CDR3 has 15 residues. DNA for the CDR3: TGTGCCAGCAGCTTAGGAAGCGGGAGCGTCAACGAGCAGTACTTC. This sequence encodes CASSLGSGSVNEQYF. The full variable domain, completed using reference TRBV7-2 and TRBJ2-7, is GAGVSQSPSNKVTEKGKDVELRCDPISGHTALYWYRQSLGQGLEFLIYFQGNSAPDKSGLPSDRFSAERTGGSVSTLTIQRTQQEDSAVYLCASSLGSGSVNEQYFGPGTRLTVT.

This clonotype was picked up a small number of times. This chain uses TRBV10-3 with TRBJ2-3; 16 bases line up with TRBD2. CDR1 and CDR2 (germline): ENHRY, SYGVKD. The J segment lost 4 bases and the V segment lost 6 bases, leaving 1 base of the junction unmatched. The CDR3 consists of 15 residues. This CDR3 reads CAIRGLAGGADTQYF. The CDR3 nucleotides are TGTGCCATCAGGGGACTAGCGGGAGGGGCAGATACGCAGTATTTT.

The rearrangement uses TRBV7-9 and TRBJ1-1, with D tentatively TRBD1 (5 bases). Per germline, CDR1 SEHNR and CDR2 FQNEAQ (reference sequence). The CDR3 has 13 amino acids. With 5 bases removed from V and 7 bases from J, the gap between germline ends came to 14 bases. The CDR3 spells CASSPYGGGEAFF. CDR3 sequence (DNA): TGTGCCAGCAGCCCCTACGGGGGAGGTGAAGCTTTCTTT.

This clonotype was recorded a few times. The chain employs TRBV20-1 and TRBJ1-1; D is undetermined. Germline CDR1 reads DFQATT; CDR2 reads SNEGSKA (reference sequence). V was clipped by 5 bases and J by 1 base, with 8 bases between them. The CDR3 runs to 12 residues. The CDR3 here is CSAVKSNTEAFF. CDR3 DNA: TGCAGTGCTGTAAAATCGAACACTGAAGCTTTCTTT.

This clonotype was seen a few times. This sequence joins TRBV7-8 and TRBJ2-7; D is perhaps TRBD1 or TRBD2 (6 bases each). The CDR3 is made up of 13 amino acids. CDR1 is SGHVS and CDR2 is FQNEAQ in the germline V gene. V was pared by 4 bases and J by 6 bases, with 13 bases between. CDR3 residues: CASSYLEGVEQYF. The CDR3 coding sequence is TGTGCCAGCAGCTATTTGGAGGGGGTCGAGCAGTACTTC.

This sequence joins TRBV29-1 and TRBJ2-3; D ambiguous. The CDR3 is 12 residues long. V gave up 7 bases and J gave up 2 bases, with 10 bases separating them. Germline V lookup: CDR1 SQVTM, CDR2 ANQGSEA. The CDR3 sequence: CSDRSDTDTQYF. Here the CDR3 DNA reads TGCAGCGACCGGAGCGACACAGATACGCAGTATTTT.

The gene calls are TRBV20-1 and TRBJ2-7; D gene unclear. The V gene's germline CDR1 is DFQATT and CDR2 SNEGSKA (reference sequence). CDR3 length: 15 residues. The germline V and J ends were trimmed by 0 bases and 0 bases, with 12 bases remaining between them. For the CDR3, the DNA is TGCAGTGCTAGAGATTTAACAGAAAGCTCCTACGAGCAGTACTTC. Its translation: CSARDLTESSYEQYF.

The rearrangement links TRBV19 to TRBJ2-2; 11 nucleotides align to TRBD2. CDR1 LNHDA and CDR2 SQIVND come from the germline V gene (reference sequence). V lost 3 bases to trimming and J lost 8 bases; unmatched junction nucleotides: 8. This CDR3 comprises 16 residues. DNA for the CDR3: TGTGCCAGTAGTATGGTACTAGCGGGAGCCGTGGGGGAGCTGTTTTTT. Amino acid sequence: CASSMVLAGAVGELFF. Full variable domain (rest looked up from reference TRBV19 and TRBJ2-2): DGGITQSPKYLFRKEGQNVTLSCEQNLNHDAMYWYRQDPGQGLRLIYYSQIVNDFQKGDIAEGYSVSREKKESFPLTVTSAQKNPTAFYLCASSMVLAGAVGELFFGEGSRLTVL.

This clonotype showed up many times. This rearrangement joins TRBV27 to TRBJ2-3; 7 positions agree with TRBD2. Looked up from germline, CDR1 is MNHEY and CDR2 is SMNVEV (reference sequence). The CDR3 covers 15 residues. V was clipped by 5 bases and J by 2 bases; unmatched bases: 7. The CDR3 here is CASSPASGYTDTQYF. The CDR3 DNA reads as TGTGCCAGCAGTCCCGCTAGCGGTTACACAGATACGCAGTATTTT.

This clonotype has at least ten counts. The chain has TRBV4-2 and TRBJ2-2; D call uncertain. Germline CDR1 LGHNA, CDR2 YNFKEQ. The CDR3 spans 15 residues. Trimming took 0 bases from V and 1 from J, leaving 6 bases between them. In nucleotides, the CDR3 is TGTGCCAGCAGCCAAGATTGGCGGAACACCGGGGAGCTGTTTTTT. This translates into CASSQDWRNTGELFF.